The 10 T cell receptor beta chains below all came from one sample that was sequenced in a study of CD8 T cells in ankylosing spondylitis. These receptors lack a known antigen. TCRdb re-analysed the 5' RACE reads in MiXCR, keeping a single row per CDR3 protein. This sample carries a few hundred thousand distinct CDR3 sequences, approximately 17% of them seen once, and the ten largest clones take 1%. The study's findings and limits: Within ankylosing spondylitis blood, a TCR beta motif made up of under 10 highly homologous variants appeared to be characteristic.

Input material: blood, either unsorted or a sorted T cell fraction (not recorded which). The receptors here all came from a male donor with ankylosing spondylitis.

This clonotype has a handful of counts. The CDR3 nucleotides read TGTGCCAGCAGCCCCCTCCGGGGCTACACCTTC. The encoded protein is CASSPLRGYTF. This chain joins TRBV7-2 and TRBJ1-2, with D hard to call. The CDR3 length is 11 residues. Deletions cut 5 bases from V and 8 bases from J, with 9 bases between. CDR1 and CDR2 from the germline V gene are SGHTA and FQGNSA.

The chain has TRBV5-1 and TRBJ2-3; 7 bases align to TRBD2. Germline assignment: CDR1 SGHRS and CDR2 YFSETQ. The V segment lost 0 bases and the J segment 5 bases; nucleotides outside the gene matches: 9. The CDR3 is made up of 16 amino acids. The CDR3 coding sequence is TGCGCCAGCAGCTTGGCCGGGGGGTCGGCGCGAGATACGCAGTATTTT. The encoded protein is CASSLAGGSARDTQYF.

This clonotype was found a few times. The J gene is TRBJ2-5, the V gene TRBV10-3; weak D call: TRBD2 (5 bases). This CDR3 contains 13 residues. V lost 0 bases and J lost 6, with 8 bases in between. Germline lookup yields CDR1 ENHRY and CDR2 SYGVKD. The CDR3 DNA follows: TGTGCCATCAGTGAGTCACTAGGCAAGACCCAGTACTTC. Translation: CAISESLGKTQYF.

The chain carries TRBV5-6 and TRBJ1-5; the D gene is possibly TRBD1 (6 bases). The CDR3 spans 14 residues. CDR1 SGHDT and CDR2 YYEEEE come from the germline V gene. The V end lost 0 bases, the J end lost 5 bases, and 9 bases lay between the germline ends. The CDR3, as DNA: TGTGCCAGCAGCTTGGGAGGGGGTCATCAGCCCCAGCATTTT. Residues: CASSLGGGHQPQHF.

This clonotype was counted at least ten times. The chain is built from TRBV5-1 and TRBJ1-1; 7 positions match TRBD1. Germline loops: CDR1 SGHRS, CDR2 YFSETQ. The ends lost 2 bases at V and 5 bases at J; junction bases unmatched: 6. The length of the CDR3 is 14 residues. The CDR3 coding sequence is TGCGCCAGCAGCTTCGAGACAGGGAAAACTGAAGCTTTCTTT. Encoded protein: CASSFETGKTEAFF.

This clonotype was seen only a few times. This chain connects TRBV5-1 to TRBJ2-7, with 8 bases matching TRBD1. Per germline, CDR1 SGHRS and CDR2 YFSETQ. CDR3 size: 16 residues. With V trimmed by 4 bases and J by 5 bases, 14 bases remained unmatched. The CDR3 protein is CASSPNPGQGGHEQYF. CDR3 nucleotides: TGCGCCAGCAGCCCCAACCCCGGACAGGGTGGCCACGAGCAGTACTTC.

This clonotype has only a few counts. The rearrangement uses TRBV7-9 and TRBJ1-4; a possible D gene is TRBD1 (5 bases). The V end was cut by 4 bases, the J end by 7 bases, with 19 bases between. Germline V gene data show CDR1 as SEHNR and CDR2 as FQNEAQ (reference sequence). The CDR3 is made up of 16 amino acids. In nucleotides, the CDR3 is TGTGCCAGCAGCTACCCGCCGGCAGGGCTGGGTGAAAAACTGTTTTTT. Amino acids: CASSYPPAGLGEKLFF.

This clonotype was counted a few times. The chain links TRBV6-5 to TRBJ1-1; 8 nucleotides match TRBD1. The germline V gene encodes CDR1 MNHEY and CDR2 SVGAGI. The CDR3 is 13 residues long. The J segment lost 6 bases and the V segment lost 4 bases, leaving 4 bases of the junction unmatched. The CDR3 DNA sequence: TGTGCCAGCAGTTCAGGACAGGGAGCTGAAGCTTTCTTT. The encoded protein is CASSSGQGAEAFF.

This clonotype was recorded a few times. This chain uses TRBV4-1 with TRBJ1-6; the D gene is possibly TRBD1 (5 bases). V dropped 4 bases and J dropped 0 bases, with 19 bases sitting between them. Per germline, CDR1 MGHRA and CDR2 YSYEKL. The CDR3 consists of 19 residues. The CDR3 protein is CASSLLIFGGSSYNSPLHF. In DNA form, the CDR3 reads TGCGCCAGCAGCCTCCTCATCTTTGGGGGGAGCTCCTATAATTCACCCCTCCACTTT.

This clonotype came up a few times. The chain has TRBV4-1 and TRBJ2-7; D is unclear. Germline V gene sequence: CDR1 MGHRA, CDR2 YSYEKL. V lost 0 bases to trimming and J lost 0 bases, with 12 bases between them. This CDR3 contains 16 residues. The CDR3 nucleotides are TGCGCCAGCAGCCAAGATTCCGGGTACAGCTCCTACGAGCAGTACTTC. It yields the protein CASSQDSGYSSYEQYF.